Below, 14 T cell receptor beta chains from the same sample are listed, as sequenced in a study of blood T cells in healthy people across ages. A J-beta primer mix and a sample-barcoded 5' primer were used in a second PCR of roughly 7 to 12 cycles. One entry per CDR3 protein, called by TCRdb with MiXCR from the 5' RACE reads. The sample contains about 750,000 distinct CDR3 sequences, about 55% of which appear only once. The sequenced sample consisted of blood. The receptors stem from a man of 80 years or more in good health.

The chain couples TRBV29-1 to TRBJ2-5, with D uncertain. V was pared by 3 bases and J by 5 bases, with 19 bases between. The germline gives CDR1 SQVTM, CDR2 ANQGSEA. CDR3 size: 15 residues. CDR3 region: CSVEVAAAKVETQYF. CDR3 DNA sequence: TGCAGCGTTGAGGTTGCGGCCGCCAAGGTCGAGACCCAGTACTTC.

This clonotype has a handful of counts. The chain couples TRBV13 to TRBJ2-7; 8 nucleotides match TRBD2. Losses at the gene ends were 5 bases for V and 7 bases for J; bases not matched to a gene: 10. CDR1 and CDR2 from the germline V gene are PRHDT and FYEKMQ (reference sequence). CDR3 size: 14 residues. CDR3: CASSLAGPTLEQYF. CDR3 sequence (DNA): TGTGCCAGCAGCCTAGCGGGCCCCACCCTGGAGCAGTACTTC.

This clonotype was found once. A read error may produce the germline difference seen at one junction end. The chain couples TRBV6-5 to TRBJ2-7; D perhaps matches TRBD2 (5 bases). The DNA end favors TRBJ2-5, so the J call may be wrong. The CDR3 extends over 14 amino acids. Germline CDR1 and CDR2: MNHEY and SVGAGI. The CDR3 nucleotides read TGTGCCAGCAGCCGCCTCGGGATCCAAAAGACCCAGTACTTC. Its protein product is CASSRLGIQKTQYF.

The chain couples TRBV20-1 to TRBJ2-3, with D possibly being TRBD1 or TRBD2 (5 bases each). The ends were cut back, 3 bases at V and 1 base at J, with 11 bases in the middle. The CDR3 runs 14 residues. CDR1 and CDR2 (germline): DFQATT, SNEGSKA (reference sequence). In nucleotides, the CDR3 is TGCAGTGCTAGGTGGCAGGGAGGCACAGATACGCAGTATTTT. Translated, it gives CSARWQGGTDTQYF.

The rearrangement links TRBV6-1 to TRBJ2-1; D possibly matches TRBD1 or TRBD2 (5 bases each). The CDR3 extends over 16 amino acids. Germline V gene lookup returns CDR1 MNHNS and CDR2 SASEGT. V was cut by 6 bases and J by 1 base, with 16 bases left in between. The CDR3 bases are TGTGCCAGCAGAACTCTGGGGGATCTATCCTACAATGAGCAGTTCTTC. As protein: CASRTLGDLSYNEQFF.

This chain links TRBV20-1 with TRBJ1-1; perhaps TRBD1 as D (5 bases). This CDR3 spans 15 amino acids. Per the germline V gene, CDR1 is DFQATT and CDR2 is SNEGSKA (reference sequence). V was shortened by 1 base and J by 5 bases, with 17 bases between the two germline ends. The CDR3 DNA reads TGCAGTGCTAGAGCTCCTACCCGTCGGGGGACTGAAGCTTTCTTT. Amino acids: CSARAPTRRGTEAFF.

This clonotype turned up a few times. This sequence joins TRBV18 and TRBJ2-3, with D perhaps given as TRBD1 or TRBD2 (5 bases each). Germline V gene data show CDR1 as KGHSH and CDR2 as LQKENI. Trimming left V 3 bases short and J 5 bases short, with 12 bases between. The CDR3 covers 14 residues. CDR3 sequence: CASSPIGTLDTQYF. The CDR3 bases are TGTGCCAGCTCACCCATCGGGACCTTAGATACGCAGTATTTT.

A few counts support this clonotype. The chain couples TRBV5-4 to TRBJ2-6, with D hard to call. Trimming stripped 0 bases from V and 0 bases from J, with 10 bases between. The CDR3 covers 17 residues. Germline CDR1 is SGHNT and CDR2 is YYREEE (reference sequence). The CDR3 DNA sequence: TGTGCCAGCAGCTTGGCGGGCACGACCTCTGGGGCCAACGTCCTGACTTTC. It specifies CASSLAGTTSGANVLTF.

The chain employs TRBV29-1 and TRBJ2-5, with TRBD2 matching over 8 bases. The germline V gene has CDR1 SQVTM and CDR2 ANQGSEA. After removal of 3 bases from V and 4 bases from J, the junction contained 4 bases not matched to a gene. This CDR3 is 13 amino acids long. The CDR3 loop reads CSVDGLAGETQYF. The CDR3 bases are TGCAGCGTTGACGGGCTAGCGGGAGAGACCCAGTACTTC.

This rearrangement joins TRBV28 to TRBJ2-3, with 10 bases fitting TRBD1. The CDR3 runs 14 residues. The V gene's germline CDR1 is MDHEN and CDR2 SYDVKM. Trimming took 5 bases from V and 14 from J; bases not matched to a gene: 13. The CDR3 reads CASSPTGGFRYAYF. The DNA of the CDR3 is TGTGCCAGCAGTCCGACAGGGGGCTTCAGATACGCGTATTTT.

This clonotype was seen a few times. The chain couples TRBV27 to TRBJ2-4, with 8 bases matching TRBD2. Near its end, the DNA agrees better with TRBJ2-7, so the J call may be wrong. This CDR3 has 14 amino acids. Germline CDR1 reads MNHEY; CDR2 reads SMNVEV (reference sequence). The CDR3 nucleotides are TGTGCCAGCAGGGAACTAGCGGTGGGCTACGAGCAGTACTTC. Its protein is CASRELAVGYEQYF.

The chain has TRBV11-2 and TRBJ2-2, with D unresolved. Trimming removed 2 bases from V and 2 bases from J, with 9 bases in between. Germline CDR1 SGHAT, CDR2 FQNNGV. The CDR3 sequence is 15 residues long. The CDR3 region is CASSLPYFNTGELFF. The CDR3 DNA is TGTGCCAGCAGCTTACCCTATTTTAACACCGGGGAGCTGTTTTTT.

Many counts were recorded for this clonotype. The chain joins TRBV7-9 to TRBJ2-7; the match to TRBD2 covers 8 bases. V shed 5 bases and J 7 bases; nucleotides not matched to a gene: 16. This CDR3 has 16 amino acids. From germline, CDR1 is SEHNR and CDR2 FQNEAQ (reference sequence). CDR3 sequence reads: CASSPPGLGAAREQYF. CDR3 DNA sequence: TGTGCCAGCAGCCCGCCGGGACTAGGAGCGGCTAGAGAGCAGTACTTC.

This sequence joins TRBV12-3 or TRBV12-4 and TRBJ2-1, with TRBD1 as a possible D gene (5 bases). This CDR3 has 13 amino acids. Trimming cost V 8 bases and J 3 bases, with 11 bases left between them. CDR3: CASRGAFYNEQFF. As DNA, the CDR3 is TGTGCCAGCCGTGGGGCTTTCTACAATGAGCAGTTCTTC.